These 3 T cell receptor beta chains originate from one sample sequenced in a study of blood T cell repertoires in COVID-19. Assay: immunoSEQ multiplex PCR; the TCRdb copy retains only in-frame clones and omits some. Altogether around 150,000 clones are present, 84% being singletons, with the ten largest covering 3% to 5%. What was sequenced was peripheral blood. These receptors were collected from a woman aged 55 to 70 with acute or convalescent COVID-19.

This chain connects TRBV7-8 to TRBJ1-2, with 8 positions matching TRBD1. Germline CDR1 SGHVS, CDR2 FQNEAQ. There are 15 residues in the CDR3. Losses at the gene ends were 4 bases for V and 4 bases for J; bases not matched to a gene: 8. CDR3 bases: TGTGCCAGCAGCTCTACCCGGACAGGGAGCTATGGCTACACCTTC. Translating gives CASSSTRTGSYGYTF.

The chain links TRBV7-2 to TRBJ2-1; 10 bases map to TRBD2. The V gene's germline CDR1 is SGHTA and CDR2 FQGNSA. The CDR3 totals 18 residues. V shed 6 bases and J 0 bases; nucleotides not matched to a gene: 11. CDR3: CASRPGGASGSSYNEQFF. The CDR3 bases are TGTGCCAGCAGACCAGGGGGGGCTAGCGGGAGCTCCTACAATGAGCAGTTCTTC.

The chain couples TRBV7-6 to TRBJ2-7; D might be TRBD2 (5 bases). This CDR3 is built from 15 residues. The V end was cut by 3 bases, the J end by 2 bases, with 14 bases between. CDR1 and CDR2 from the germline V gene are SGHVS and FNYEAQ. The CDR3 coding sequence is TGTGCCAGCAGCTTGTCCGCTAGCAGTGCCTACGAGCAGTACTTC. Amino acid sequence: CASSLSASSAYEQYF.